This TCR beta chain stems from a study of T cell changes during pregnancy in multiple sclerosis. CDR3 length equals 16 residues. The germline V gene has CDR1 MDHEN and CDR2 SYDVKM. The V and J ends lost 4 bases and 0 bases respectively, with 12 bases between them. The method was immunoSEQ multiplex PCR; TCRdb's version includes in-frame clones alone and lacks a portion of them. The data show 81,000 or so clones, about nine tenths seen once. This TCR came from a female donor in good health, serving as a control in a pregnancy study. Some clones in this sample may be carry-over from other donors' samples. The rearrangement joins TRBV28 to TRBJ1-4, with D unclear. The source material was PBMCs, sampled in the first trimester of pregnancy. DNA of the CDR3: TGTGCCAGCAGTTACGCGCGCGGGGCAACTAATGAAAAACTGTTTTTT. Translating gives CASSYARGATNEKLFF.